These 22 T cell receptor beta chains were all obtained from the same sample, sequenced in a study of STAT5B mutations in CD4+ large granular lymphocyte leukemia. Using immunoSEQ multiplex PCR, the repertoire was profiled, and TCRdb retains in-frame clones only, with some absent. The data show roughly 24,000 clones, about 78% seen once. Sequenced input: CD4+ T cells from blood buffy coats. The receptors were sampled from a human donor in good health.

The rearrangement joins TRBV5-4 to TRBJ2-1, with 9 bases aligning to TRBD2. The CDR3 extends over 16 amino acids. V dropped 0 bases and J dropped 7; count of bases not matched to a gene: 8. In germline, CDR1 is SGHNT, CDR2 YYREEE (reference sequence). The CDR3 sequence is CASSLGPGAGGNEQFF. As DNA, the CDR3 is TGTGCCAGCAGCTTGGGACCAGGGGCGGGGGGGAATGAGCAGTTCTTC.

The DNA of the CDR3 is TGTGCCAGCAGCGCAACCTACGGACAGGGCGTTGAAAAACTGTTTTTT. This encodes CASSATYGQGVEKLFF. The rearrangement joins TRBV9 to TRBJ1-4, with 8 bases that match TRBD1. V lost 3 bases and J lost 7; bases outside the gene matches: 11. This CDR3 has 16 amino acids. Germline-derived CDR1 and CDR2 are SGDLS and YYNGEE.

V usage is TRBV18 and J usage is TRBJ1-1; no clear D gene. Germline V gene lookup returns CDR1 KGHSH and CDR2 LQKENI. This CDR3 contains 16 residues. V was cut by 3 bases and J by 5 bases, with 19 bases left in between. The DNA for the CDR3 is TGTGCCAGCTCACCCCGGCTGGGAGGGAGGGAAACTGAAGCTTTCTTT. This translates into CASSPRLGGRETEAFF.

The chain recombines TRBV30 with TRBJ1-2; 12 nucleotides match TRBD1. After removal of 0 bases from V and 6 bases from J, the junction contained 11 bases not matched to a gene. Germline lookup yields CDR1 GTSNPN and CDR2 SVGIG (reference sequence). This CDR3 is built from 17 residues. The CDR3 spells CAWSVRDRGRSGHGYTF. The CDR3 bases are TGTGCCTGGAGTGTACGGGACAGGGGGCGGTCCGGACATGGCTACACCTTC.

This chain connects TRBV6-8 to TRBJ1-4; possibly TRBD1 for D (6 bases). Germline V gives CDR1 MNHGY, CDR2 SAAAGT. The CDR3 runs to 13 residues. V lost 8 bases to trimming and J lost 8 bases, with 15 bases between them. The CDR3 reads CASGGRRDEKLFF. CDR3 nucleotides: TGTGCCAGCGGGGGCCGACGGGACGAAAAACTGTTTTTT.

The chain uses TRBV25-1 and TRBJ1-5, with unresolved D. The length of the CDR3 is 14 residues. Trimming shortened V by 3 bases and J by 7 bases, and 13 bases separated the two germline ends. The germline V gene encodes CDR1 MGHDK and CDR2 SYGVNS. The CDR3: CASSEGRAGQPQHF. DNA for the CDR3: TGTGCCAGCAGTGAGGGGAGGGCCGGACAGCCCCAGCATTTT.

This chain connects TRBV5-1 to TRBJ1-2; D unclear. The length of the CDR3 is 16 residues. Per the germline V gene, CDR1 is SGHRS and CDR2 is YFSETQ. V was clipped by 4 bases and J by 2 bases, with 18 bases between them. CDR3 sequence (DNA): TGCGCCAGCAGCCCCGACGGCCACCCTAGGAACTATGGCTACACCTTC. This translates into CASSPDGHPRNYGYTF. Based on the CDR3 plus reference TRBV5-1 and TRBJ1-2, the full variable domain is KAGVTQTPRYLIKTRGQQVTLSCSPISGHRSVSWYQQTPGQGLQFLFEYFSETQRNKGNFPGRFSGRQFSNSRSEMNVSTLELGDSALYLCASSPDGHPRNYGYTFGSGTRLTVV.

This chain joins TRBV19 and TRBJ2-3; 7 nucleotides line up with TRBD2. Germline loops: CDR1 LNHDA, CDR2 SQIVND (reference sequence). This CDR3 spans 15 amino acids. The junction had 7 bases not matched to a gene; V was cut back by 5 bases and J by 2 bases. The CDR3 nucleotides are TGTGCCAGTAGTGTTGGGGGGGAGCCCACAGATACGCAGTATTTT. It specifies CASSVGGEPTDTQYF.

This clone was seen only a few times. The chain carries TRBV11-2 and TRBJ1-6; 9 bases map to TRBD1. The V segment lost 3 bases and the J segment 6 bases; nucleotides outside the gene matches: 0. Per the germline V gene, CDR1 is SGHAT and CDR2 is FQNNGV. The CDR3 sequence is 14 residues long. Written as DNA, the CDR3 is TGTGCCAGCAGCTTGGGACAGGGTAATTCACCCCTCCACTTT. It encodes CASSLGQGNSPLHF. Full variable domain (missing parts from reference TRBV11-2 and TRBJ1-6): EAGVAQSPRYKIIEKRQSVAFWCNPISGHATLYWYQQILGQGPKLLIQFQNNGVVDDSQLPKDRFSAERLKGVDSTLKIQPAKLEDSAVYLCASSLGQGNSPLHFGNGTRLTVT.

The chain couples TRBV10-3 to TRBJ2-7; 7 positions match TRBD1. The V and J ends lost 6 bases and 3 bases, in that order; junction bases with no gene match: 5. The CDR3 spans 13 residues. From germline, CDR1 is ENHRY and CDR2 SYGVKD. The CDR3 region has the DNA TGTGCCATCAGAGAGGGGGCGAACTACGAGCAGTACTTC. This gives the protein CAIREGANYEQYF.

The genes are TRBV7-8 and TRBJ1-2; D remains ambiguous. The CDR3 covers 13 residues. V was trimmed by 1 base and J by 3 bases, leaving 6 bases between them. Germline CDR1 is SGHVS and CDR2 is FQNEAQ. CDR3 DNA sequence: TGTGCCAGCAGCTTAGAACGACACTATGGCTACACCTTC. Its protein is CASSLERHYGYTF.

This chain links TRBV6-5 with TRBJ2-7; 8 bases line up with TRBD1. Germline V CDR1 and CDR2: MNHEY, SVGAGI. CDR3 length equals 14 residues. The J segment lost 3 bases and the V segment lost 4 bases, leaving 5 bases of the junction unmatched. The CDR3 reads CASSFGTGVYEQYF. The CDR3, as DNA: TGTGCCAGCAGTTTCGGGACAGGAGTCTACGAGCAGTACTTC.

The V and J genes are TRBV7-2 and TRBJ1-2; possibly TRBD1 for D (5 bases). V was pared by 1 base and J by 4 bases, with 10 bases between. The CDR3 is made up of 14 amino acids. Germline V gives CDR1 SGHTA, CDR2 FQGNSA. CDR3 DNA: TGTGCCAGCAGCTTAGTCGACAGTCTCTATGGCTACACCTTC. It translates to CASSLVDSLYGYTF.

The chain recombines TRBV11-3 with TRBJ2-2; TRBD2 matches 11 bases. The CDR3 is 20 amino acids. V lost 5 bases, J lost 7 bases, and 21 bases stayed unmatched. Germline CDR1 is SGHNT and CDR2 is YENEEA. The CDR3 loop reads CASSPGQLLLAGGQNGELFF. In DNA, the CDR3 is TGTGCCAGCAGCCCTGGGCAGCTCCTCTTAGCGGGGGGGCAGAACGGGGAGCTGTTTTTT.

The rearrangement links TRBV6-6 to TRBJ1-6; D gene unclear. CDR3 length: 16 residues. Germline CDR1 is MNHNY and CDR2 is SVGAGI (reference sequence). V lost 3 bases and J 7 bases, leaving 16 bases between the germline ends. The CDR3 spells CASSYGWVSENSPLHF. CDR3 sequence (DNA): TGTGCCAGCAGTTATGGGTGGGTTTCTGAAAATTCACCCCTCCACTTT.

This clone was observed a single time. This chain joins TRBV27 and TRBJ2-4; TRBD1 aligns across 7 bases. The CDR3 covers 14 residues. The ends lost 1 base at V and 4 bases at J; junction bases unmatched: 1. The germline CDR1 and CDR2 sequences are MNHEY and SMNVEV (reference sequence). In nucleotides, the CDR3 is TGTGCCAGCAGTTTATTGGGACAGAAAAACATTCAGTACTTC. Translating gives CASSLLGQKNIQYF.

In this sample, this clone turned up a few times. The rearrangement uses TRBV16 and TRBJ1-1; D unclear. Germline V CDR1 and CDR2: KGHSY, FQNENV. V gave up 2 bases and J gave up 0 bases, with 7 bases separating them. There are 14 residues in the CDR3. The CDR3 DNA follows: TGTGCCAGCAGCCAACAACAAATGAACACTGAAGCTTTCTTT. Its protein product is CASSQQQMNTEAFF.

The chain links TRBV5-3 to TRBJ1-1; a weak D match, TRBD1 (6 bases). TRBV5-3 is an ORF; its function is uncertain. V was trimmed by 6 bases and J by 1 base, leaving 22 bases between them. The CDR3 extends over 17 amino acids. The CDR3 spells CARKGGDPAEGNTEAFF. The CDR3 DNA reads TGTGCCAGAAAAGGGGGAGACCCAGCGGAAGGGAACACTGAAGCTTTCTTT.

The genes are TRBV5-1 and TRBJ1-6; D not resolved. The V end was cut by 0 bases, the J end by 5 bases, with 6 bases between. Germline V gene lookup returns CDR1 SGHRS and CDR2 YFSETQ. There are 14 residues in the CDR3. CDR3 in DNA: TGCGCCAGCAGCTTGGAAGGGAATAATTCACCCCTCCACTTT. This encodes CASSLEGNNSPLHF. Using reference TRBV5-1 and TRBJ1-6 for the parts outside the CDR3, the full variable domain is KAGVTQTPRYLIKTRGQQVTLSCSPISGHRSVSWYQQTPGQGLQFLFEYFSETQRNKGNFPGRFSGRQFSNSRSEMNVSTLELGDSALYLCASSLEGNNSPLHFGNGTRLTVT.

The chain joins TRBV7-3 to TRBJ1-1; TRBD1 might be the D (6 bases). CDR1 is SGHTA, CDR2 FQGTGA, per germline. The CDR3 has 15 amino acids. V was pared by 2 bases and J by 3 bases, with 13 bases between. CDR3 amino acids: CASSLEGGFDTEAFF. CDR3 sequence (DNA): TGTGCCAGCAGCTTAGAAGGGGGATTTGACACTGAAGCTTTCTTT.

This clone was recorded only once. The rearrangement joins TRBV4-3 to TRBJ1-2; D is unresolved. The V end was cut by 0 bases, the J end by 2 bases, with 13 bases between. The CDR3 consists of 16 residues. CDR1 LGHNA and CDR2 YSLEER come from the germline V gene. The CDR3 protein is CASSQDLGVSNYGYTF. CDR3 in DNA: TGCGCCAGCAGCCAAGATCTTGGGGTCTCCAACTATGGCTACACCTTC.

This chain links TRBV5-5 with TRBJ2-7, with D maybe TRBD1 (6 bases). Germline V gives CDR1 SGHKS, CDR2 YYEKEE (reference sequence). The CDR3 spans 15 residues. Trimming removed 0 bases from V and 2 bases from J, with 12 bases in between. The CDR3 loop is CASSLAGTRAYEQYF. The CDR3 coding sequence is TGTGCCAGCAGCTTGGCCGGGACAAGAGCCTACGAGCAGTACTTC.